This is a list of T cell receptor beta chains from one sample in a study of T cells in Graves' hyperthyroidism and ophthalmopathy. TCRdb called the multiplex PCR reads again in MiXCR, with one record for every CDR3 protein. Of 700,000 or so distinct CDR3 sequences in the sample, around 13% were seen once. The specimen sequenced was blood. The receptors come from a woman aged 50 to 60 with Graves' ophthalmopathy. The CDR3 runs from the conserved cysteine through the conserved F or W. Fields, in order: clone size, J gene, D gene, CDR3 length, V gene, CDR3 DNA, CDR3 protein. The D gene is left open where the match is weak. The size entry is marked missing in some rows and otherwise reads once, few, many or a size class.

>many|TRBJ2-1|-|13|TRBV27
TGTGCCAGCAGCCACCTGAGGAAAAATGAGCAGTTCTTC
CASSHLRKNEQFF
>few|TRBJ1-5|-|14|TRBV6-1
TGTGCCAGCAGTTCAGTCCGACAGTATCAGCCCCAGCATTTT
CASSSVRQYQPQHF
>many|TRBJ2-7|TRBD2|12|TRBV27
TGTGCCAGCAGTGCCCGTAGCGGGGAGCAGTACTTC
CASSARSGEQYF
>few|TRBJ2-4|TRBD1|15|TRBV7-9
TGTGCCAGCAGCAACCCGGGACAGAGTAAAAACATTCAGTACTTC
CASSNPGQSKNIQYF
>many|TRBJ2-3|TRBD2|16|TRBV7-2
TGTGCCAGCAGCTGGGGACTAGCGGGGGTCACAGATACGCAGTATTTT
CASSWGLAGVTDTQYF
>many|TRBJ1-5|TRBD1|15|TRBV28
TGTGCCAGCAGTTTCACCGGGACAGGGGTTCAGCCCCAGCATTTT
CASSFTGTGVQPQHF
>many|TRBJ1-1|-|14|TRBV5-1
TGCGCCAGCAGCTTGTCCCGTTCGGCAACTGAAGCTTTCTTT
CASSLSRSATEAFF
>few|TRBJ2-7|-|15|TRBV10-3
TGTGCCATCAGTGAGGGGGGTAGCTCCACCTACGAGCAGTACTTC
CAISEGGSSTYEQYF
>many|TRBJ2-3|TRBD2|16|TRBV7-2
TGTGCCAGCAGCTTAGCGGTAGGGCGGGAGGGCGGTACGCAGTATTTT
CASSLAVGREGGTQYF
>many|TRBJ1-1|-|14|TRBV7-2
TGTGCCAGCAGCGGGCAGACAGCGAACACTGAAGCTTTCTTT
CASSGQTANTEAFF
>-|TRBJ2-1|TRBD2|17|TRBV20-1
TGCAGTGCTAGAGGTCCGAGACTAGCGGGAGAGAACAATGAGCAGTTCTTC
CSARGPRLAGENNEQFF
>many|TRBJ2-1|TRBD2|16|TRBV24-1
TGTGCCACCAGTGACCCCGGGACTAGCGTGGGAGATGAGCAGTTCTTC
CATSDPGTSVGDEQFF
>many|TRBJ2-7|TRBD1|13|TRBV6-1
TGTGCCAGCATCCCGGGACAGCGCTACGAGCAGTACTTC
CASIPGQRYEQYF
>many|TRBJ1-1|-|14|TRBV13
TGTGCCAGCAGCGCCGTATCTCTTGGCACTGAAGCTTTCTTT
CASSAVSLGTEAFF
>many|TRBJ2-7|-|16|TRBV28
TGTGCCAGCAGTTTAAAGAGCGTCTTGGGGGCCTACGAGCAGTACTTC
CASSLKSVLGAYEQYF
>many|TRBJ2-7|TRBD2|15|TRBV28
TGTGCCAGCAGTCGGCCGGGACTAACCACCTACGAGCAGTACTTC
CASSRPGLTTYEQYF
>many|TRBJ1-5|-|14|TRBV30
TGTGCCTGGAGTTTGGGGGGCTACTATCAGCCCCAGCATTTT
CAWSLGGYYQPQHF
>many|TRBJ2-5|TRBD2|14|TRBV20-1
TGCAGTGCTAGGGGGGGGAGCGGGCTAGAGACCCAGTACTTC
CSARGGSGLETQYF
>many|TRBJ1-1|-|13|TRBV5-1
TGCGCCAGCAGGGGCGAGGGGTTCACTGAAGCTTTCTTT
CASRGEGFTEAFF
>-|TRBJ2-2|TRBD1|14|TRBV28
TGTGCCAGCAGTTCATTTACAGGGGCCGGGGAGCTGTTTTTT
CASSSFTGAGELFF
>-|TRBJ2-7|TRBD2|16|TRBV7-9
TGTGCCAGCAGCTTAGTTGCAGGACTAGCGTTGTTCGAGCAGTACTTC
CASSLVAGLALFEQYF
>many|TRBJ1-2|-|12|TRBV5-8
TGTGCCAGCAGCTTTGGCAGCTATGGCTACACCTTC
CASSFGSYGYTF
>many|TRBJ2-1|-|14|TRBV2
TGTGCCACCGTTCTGGAGGAAGCCTACAATGAGCAGTTCTTC
CATVLEEAYNEQFF
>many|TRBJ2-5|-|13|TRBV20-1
TGCAGTGCTACTCAGCTTTTCCAAGAGACCCAGTACTTC
CSATQLFQETQYF
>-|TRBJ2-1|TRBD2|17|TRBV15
TGTGCCACCAGCAGAGATTGGCCAGCGGGAGGTCGAAATGAGCAGTTCTTC
CATSRDWPAGGRNEQFF
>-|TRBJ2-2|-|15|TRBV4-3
TGCGCCAGCAGCCAAGATTTTGCGGGGACCGGGGAGCTGTTTTTT
CASSQDFAGTGELFF
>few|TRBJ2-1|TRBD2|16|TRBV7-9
TGTGCCAGCAGCTTAAGCTCCGGGAGGCAGTCCAATGAGCAGTTCTTC
CASSLSSGRQSNEQFF
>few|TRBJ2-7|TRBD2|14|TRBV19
TGTGCCAGTAGTGCCGGGACTAGGGGGTACGAGCAGTACTTC
CASSAGTRGYEQYF
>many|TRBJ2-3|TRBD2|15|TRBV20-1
TGCAGTGCAAGTGGGACTAGCGGTCTCACAGATACGCAGTATTTT
CSASGTSGLTDTQYF
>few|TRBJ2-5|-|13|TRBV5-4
TGTGCCAGCAGCCCCGACGAGCGAGAGACCCAGTACTTC
CASSPDERETQYF
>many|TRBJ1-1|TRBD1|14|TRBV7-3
TGTGCCAGCAGCACCGCCGGGACAGCCTCTGAAGCTTTCTTT
CASSTAGTASEAFF
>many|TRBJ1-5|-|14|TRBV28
TGTGCCAGCAGTTTCTCAGGGAGCAATCAGCCCCAGCATTTT
CASSFSGSNQPQHF
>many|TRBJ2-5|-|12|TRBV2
TGTGCCAGCAGTAAATACCAAGAGACCCAGTACTTC
CASSKYQETQYF
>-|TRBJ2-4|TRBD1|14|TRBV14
TGTGCCAGCAGCGCCCCGGGACAGAAAAACATTCAGTACTTC
CASSAPGQKNIQYF
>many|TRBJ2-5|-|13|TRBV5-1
TGCGCCAGCAGCCCCGGACAGATGGAGACCCAGTACTTC
CASSPGQMETQYF
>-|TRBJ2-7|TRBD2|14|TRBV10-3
TGTGCCATCACCCGCGGGGGGTCCCTCTACGAGCAGTACTTC
CAITRGGSLYEQYF
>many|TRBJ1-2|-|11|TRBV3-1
TGTGCCAGCAGCCAAGATGGTGGCTACACCTTC
CASSQDGGYTF
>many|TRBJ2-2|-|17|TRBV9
TGTGCCAGCTCGGCGGAGATTTGGGTGACGAACACCGGGGAGCTGTTTTTT
CASSAEIWVTNTGELFF
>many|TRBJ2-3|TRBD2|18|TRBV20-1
TGCAGTGCCGAAAAGACTAGCGGGAGGGCCCTCGCGACAGATACGCAGTATTTT
CSAEKTSGRALATDTQYF
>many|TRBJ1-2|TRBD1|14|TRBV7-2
TGTGCCAGCAGCCAAGGACAGGGCGGTTATGGCTACACCTTC
CASSQGQGGYGYTF
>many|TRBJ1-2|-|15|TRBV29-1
TGCAGCGTTGCTGGCTTTTTGGGCAGTTGGGGTGGCTACACCTTC
CSVAGFLGSWGGYTF
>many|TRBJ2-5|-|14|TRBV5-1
TGCGCCAGCAGCTCTCCACAGGGATTGGAGACCCAGTACTTC
CASSSPQGLETQYF
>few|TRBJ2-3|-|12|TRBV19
TGTGCCAGTAGTAAGACACCTGGGACGCAGTATTTT
CASSKTPGTQYF
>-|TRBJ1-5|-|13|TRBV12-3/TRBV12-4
TGTGCCAGCAGGCGGGACCGCAATCAGCCCCAGCATTTT
CASRRDRNQPQHF
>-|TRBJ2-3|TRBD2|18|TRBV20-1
TGCAGTGCTATCCAACTAGCGGGTCCCAGAAGCCCTACAGATACGCAGTATTTT
CSAIQLAGPRSPTDTQYF
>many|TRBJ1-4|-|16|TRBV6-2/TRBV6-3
TGTGCCAGCAGCGCAGGATATGGGGGCGCGGATGAAAAACTGTTTTTT
CASSAGYGGADEKLFF
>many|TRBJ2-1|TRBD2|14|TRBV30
TGTGCCTGCTCTAGCGGGCCCAAGAGAAATGAGCAGTTCTTC
CACSSGPKRNEQFF
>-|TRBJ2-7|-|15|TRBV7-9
TGTGCCAGCAGCCGCTCGGACAGGGAGGGCAGCGAGCAGTACTTC
CASSRSDREGSEQYF
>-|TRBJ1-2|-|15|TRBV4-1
TGCGCCAGCAGCCAGACGGGACAACTAAACTATGGCTACACCTTC
CASSQTGQLNYGYTF
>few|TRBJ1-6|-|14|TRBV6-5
TGTGCCAGCAGTTACGGGGATAAAGAATCACCCCTCCACTTT
CASSYGDKESPLHF
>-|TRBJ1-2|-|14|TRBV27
TGTGCCAGCAGTTCGAACAGGCCTAACTATGGCTACACCTTC
CASSSNRPNYGYTF
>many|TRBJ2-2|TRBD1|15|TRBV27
TGTGCCAGCAGTCACGGACAGGGAGCCGCCCGGGAGCTGTTTTTT
CASSHGQGAARELFF
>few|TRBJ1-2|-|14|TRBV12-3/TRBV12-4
TGTGCCAGCAGTTTAGGGGAGGTGAGCTATGGCTACACCTTC
CASSLGEVSYGYTF
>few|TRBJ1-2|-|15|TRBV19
TGTGCCAGTAGTACCACCGGGACGGGAAACTATGGCTACACCTTC
CASSTTGTGNYGYTF
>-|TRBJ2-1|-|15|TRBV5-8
TGTGCCAGCAGCTTGGCCCGGGCTAGCTACAATGAGCAGTTCTTC
CASSLARASYNEQFF
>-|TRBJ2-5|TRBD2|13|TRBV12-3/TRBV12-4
TGTGCCAGCGCCTCCGGGGGGGAAGAGACCCAGTACTTC
CASASGGEETQYF
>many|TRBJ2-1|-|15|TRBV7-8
TGTGCCAGCAGCTTAGGTACAGGGAGATGGAATGAGCAGTTCTTC
CASSLGTGRWNEQFF